The sample holds one count of the clone carrying this T cell receptor (beta chain). The CDR3 has 12 amino acids. The germline V and J ends were trimmed by 0 bases and 5 bases, with 6 bases remaining between them. Looked up from germline, CDR1 is SGHRS and CDR2 is YFSETQ. This sample is part of a study of cytomegalovirus exposure and HLA in healthy donors. The PCR made use of 60 Vbeta and 13 Jbeta primers. Assay used: immunoSEQ multiplex PCR; TCRdb lists only in-frame clones, some missing. The sample has some 130,000 clones, roughly four fifths seen once. This TCR came from a male donor in good health and CMV-seropositive. The chain recombines TRBV5-1 with TRBJ2-7; D may be TRBD1 (5 bases). The sequencing sample was made of PBMCs. CDR3 in DNA: TGCGCCAGCAGCTTGGAAGGGGACGAGCAGTACTTC. It encodes CASSLEGDEQYF. The full variable domain, with the rest looked up from reference TRBV5-1 and TRBJ2-7, is KAGVTQTPRYLIKTRGQQVTLSCSPISGHRSVSWYQQTPGQGLQFLFEYFSETQRNKGNFPGRFSGRQFSNSRSEMNVSTLELGDSALYLCASSLEGDEQYFGPGTRLTVT.